This TCR beta chain was sequenced in a study of long-term antiretroviral therapy in people with HIV. For each donor, at least one pre-ART and at least two post-ART PBMC samples were available. People in the study who had HIV all got their treatment in the United States. Samples held 1-10 million cryopreserved PBMC before DNA extraction. Concerning this clone: Its antigen is as yet unknown.

The CDR3 runs to 18 residues. J was trimmed by 4 bases and V by 1 base; bases with no gene match: 7. Germline V lookup: CDR1 SGHDT, CDR2 YYEEEE. Overall study findings and caveats: Clonal populations expanded prior to ART predominated within the repertoire at all time points.

Run at survey level, the immunoSEQ assay was version v3.0. Sequencing used immunoSEQ multiplex PCR; TCRdb keeps in-frame clones, though not all of them. Here the sample spans tens of thousands of clones, over 75% being singletons. Here the sequenced sample was unsorted PBMCs, taken 0.6 years after starting antiretroviral therapy. The TCR comes from a man aged 18-30 years with HIV. J is TRBJ2-3 and V is TRBV5-6, with 15 bases identical to TRBD2. The CDR3 DNA reads as TGTGCCAGCAGCTTGTTTGGGACTAGCGGGAGGAGGGCAGATACGCAGTATTTT. It encodes CASSLFGTSGRRADTQYF.